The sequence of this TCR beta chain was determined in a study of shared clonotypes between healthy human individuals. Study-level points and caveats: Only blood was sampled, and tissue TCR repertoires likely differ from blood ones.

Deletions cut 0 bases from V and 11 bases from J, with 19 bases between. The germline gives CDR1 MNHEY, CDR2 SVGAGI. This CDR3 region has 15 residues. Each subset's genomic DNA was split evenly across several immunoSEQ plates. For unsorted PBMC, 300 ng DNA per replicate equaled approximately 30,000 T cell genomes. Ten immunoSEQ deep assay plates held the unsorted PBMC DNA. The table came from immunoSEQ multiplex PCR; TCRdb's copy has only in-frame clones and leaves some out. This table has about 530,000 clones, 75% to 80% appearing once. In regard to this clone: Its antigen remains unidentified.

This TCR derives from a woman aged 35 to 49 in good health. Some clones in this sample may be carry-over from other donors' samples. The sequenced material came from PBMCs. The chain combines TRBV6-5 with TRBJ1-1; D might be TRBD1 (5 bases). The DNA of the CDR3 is TGTGCCAGCAGTTACTCCGGGGCCGATAGAGATATGGCTTTCTTT. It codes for CASSYSGADRDMAFF.